This T cell receptor (beta chain) was found in a study of molecular identifiers for immune sequencing clone quantification. The study, taken as a whole, reports: Same-barcode identical TCR molecules could make highly expanded clones look smaller than they are.

Germline CDR1 MDHEN, CDR2 SYDVKM. The CDR3 is made up of 15 amino acids. V was trimmed by 6 bases and J by 1 base, leaving 13 bases between them. In the sort, naive CD8 T cells were defined as CD8+CD4-CCR7+CD45RA+. Worth noting for this clonotype: The antigen is not known.

TCRdb used MiXCR to reprocess the PCR reads, holding one entry per CDR3 protein. The repertoire has 38,000 or so distinct CDR3 sequences, around 20% of them found once; the top ten carry about 6.2%. This receptor was identified in a human donor in good health. Some libraries in this study had Jurkat cell RNA spiked in. V usage is TRBV28 and J usage is TRBJ2-1; no firm D call. Input material: naive CD8+ T cells from blood, with Jurkat cell RNA spiked in. Indicated subset: FACS-sorted CD8+CD4-CCR7+CD45RA+ naive T cells. For the CDR3, the DNA is TGTGCCAGCAGCCCCCCGTGGGATTCCTACAATGAGCAGTTCTTC. This gives the protein CASSPPWDSYNEQFF.